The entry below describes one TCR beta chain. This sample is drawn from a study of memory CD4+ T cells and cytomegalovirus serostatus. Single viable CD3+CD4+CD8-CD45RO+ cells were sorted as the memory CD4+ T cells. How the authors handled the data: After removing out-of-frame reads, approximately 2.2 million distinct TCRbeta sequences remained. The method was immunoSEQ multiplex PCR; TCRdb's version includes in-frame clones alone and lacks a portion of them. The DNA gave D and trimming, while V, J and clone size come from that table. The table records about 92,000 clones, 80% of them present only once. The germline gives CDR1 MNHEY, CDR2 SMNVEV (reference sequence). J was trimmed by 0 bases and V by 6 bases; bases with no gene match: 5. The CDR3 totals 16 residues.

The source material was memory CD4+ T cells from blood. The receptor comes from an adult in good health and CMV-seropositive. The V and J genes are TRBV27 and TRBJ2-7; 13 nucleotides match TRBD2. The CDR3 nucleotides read TGTGCCAGCAGGAGGGGACTAGCGGGACTCTCCTACGAGCAGTACTTC. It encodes CASRRGLAGLSYEQYF.